These 28 T cell receptor beta chains originate from one sample sequenced in a study of T cells after yellow fever vaccination. TCRdb reprocessed the 5' RACE reads via MiXCR and lists one record per CDR3 protein. The sample lists 200,000 to 250,000 distinct CDR3 sequences, around 7% occurring once. This specimen was CD4+ T cells sorted from PBMCs, taken 15 days after the yellow fever booster vaccination. All receptors derive from a man aged 30-40 years who received the YFV17D yellow fever vaccine.

The sample holds a few counts of this clonotype. The chain links TRBV7-9 to TRBJ2-5; 7 positions agree with TRBD2. The CDR3 contains 15 residues. The junction had 9 bases not matched to a gene; V was cut back by 5 bases and J by 3 bases. The germline V gene encodes CDR1 SEHNR and CDR2 FQNEAQ (reference sequence). The CDR3 loop is CASSRELATEETQYF. The CDR3 DNA reads as TGTGCCAGCAGCCGAGAACTAGCGACCGAAGAGACCCAGTACTTC.

This clonotype has just a few counts. V usage is TRBV7-9 and J usage is TRBJ2-7; possibly TRBD1 for D (5 bases). The CDR3 totals 15 residues. V lost 5 bases, J lost 2 bases, and 16 bases lay in between. CDR1 and CDR2 from the germline V gene are SEHNR and FQNEAQ (reference sequence). The CDR3 is CASSLTDIQAYEQYF. The CDR3 DNA follows: TGTGCCAGCAGCCTGACGGACATTCAAGCCTACGAGCAGTACTTC. Using reference TRBV7-9 and TRBJ2-7 for the parts outside the CDR3, the full variable domain is DTGVSQNPRHKITKRGQNVTFRCDPISEHNRLYWYRQTLGQGPEFLTYFQNEAQLEKSRLLSDRFSAERPKGSFSTLEIQRTEQGDSAMYLCASSLTDIQAYEQYFGPGTRLTVT.

Many counts were recorded for this clonotype. The rearrangement links TRBV5-6 to TRBJ2-2; 12 bases are a match to TRBD1. V trimming: 4 bases; J trimming: 7 bases; junction bases outside the gene matches: 8. Germline V gives CDR1 SGHDT, CDR2 YYEEEE. This CDR3 is built from 16 residues. The CDR3 DNA is TGTGCCAGCAGCCCCCGGGACAGGGGGCCAGGCGGGGAGCTGTTTTTT. Its translation is CASSPRDRGPGGELFF.

This clonotype was seen a few times. The chain joins TRBV10-2 to TRBJ2-1, with TRBD2 as a possible D gene (6 bases). The CDR3 is 14 amino acids. CDR1 is WSHSY and CDR2 is SAAADI in the germline V gene. V gave up 4 bases and J gave up 6 bases, with 13 bases separating them. CDR3: CASSAPGAGNEQFF. CDR3 coding DNA: TGCGCCAGCAGTGCGCCCGGAGCGGGCAATGAGCAGTTCTTC.

This clonotype was found many times. The gene calls are TRBV20-1 and TRBJ1-1, with D uncertain. The CDR3 spans 11 residues. Trimming removed 4 bases from V and 10 bases from J, with 13 bases in between. Germline V gene data show CDR1 as DFQATT and CDR2 as SNEGSKA (reference sequence). DNA for the CDR3: TGCAGTGCTACCTGGGGAGCCGGAGCTTTCTTT. This encodes CSATWGAGAFF.

This clonotype was seen repeatedly, ten times or more. J is TRBJ2-3 and V is TRBV4-1, with D perhaps matching TRBD2 (6 bases). The V end was cut by 5 bases, the J end by 6 bases, with 21 bases between. Germline CDR1 MGHRA, CDR2 YSYEKL. This CDR3 comprises 16 residues. CDR3 in amino acids: CASSTTGTYGVDTQYF. For the CDR3, the DNA is TGCGCCAGCAGCACAACCGGGACTTACGGCGTGGATACGCAGTATTTT.

This clonotype has at least ten counts. This chain joins TRBV28 and TRBJ2-1; D is uncertain. Germline CDR1 is MDHEN and CDR2 is SYDVKM. The CDR3 length is 11 residues. V gave up 6 bases and J gave up 8 bases, with 8 bases separating them. CDR3 sequence reads: CASRQGYEQFF. The CDR3 nucleotides read TGTGCCAGCAGGCAAGGGTATGAGCAGTTCTTC.

This clonotype was detected only a few times. The CDR3, as DNA: TGTGCCAGCAGCCCAGACACCACCCGGTTCAGGGACAGCTACGAGCAGTACTTC. Protein sequence: CASSPDTTRFRDSYEQYF. The chain employs TRBV7-8 and TRBJ2-7; 7 nucleotides match TRBD1. CDR1 SGHVS and CDR2 FQNEAQ come from the germline V gene. Trimming at V came to 5 bases and at J to 3 bases, leaving 19 bases not matched to a gene. CDR3 length: 18 residues.

The chain carries TRBV5-1 and TRBJ2-7; TRBD1 matches 12 bases. V dropped 2 bases and J dropped 5; count of bases not matched to a gene: 8. The V gene's germline CDR1 is SGHRS and CDR2 YFSETQ. The CDR3 sequence is 16 residues long. The CDR3 sequence: CASSFGTGGIRNEQYF. The CDR3, as DNA: TGCGCCAGCAGCTTCGGGACAGGGGGCATTCGGAACGAGCAGTACTTC.

This clonotype was found many times. The CDR3 DNA is TGCAGTGCTCAGTTTGCGGCCAGCTCCTACGAGCAGTACTTC. This encodes CSAQFAASSYEQYF. V and J are TRBV20-1 and TRBJ2-7; D gene unclear. The CDR3 covers 14 residues. Germline V lookup: CDR1 DFQATT, CDR2 SNEGSKA (reference sequence). V lost 5 bases and J 0 bases, leaving 14 bases between the germline ends.

This clonotype was picked up many times. Here the CDR3 DNA reads TGTGCCAGCAGTGATGACACGTATGGCTACACCTTC. This gives the protein CASSDDTYGYTF. The V gene is TRBV2, the J gene TRBJ1-2; D is unresolved. The CDR3 consists of 12 residues. Trimming shortened V by 3 bases and J by 5 bases, and 7 bases separated the two germline ends. CDR1 is SNHLY and CDR2 is FYNNEI in the germline V gene.

This clonotype has more than one count but fewer than ten. The rearrangement uses TRBV7-2 and TRBJ2-5, with TRBD1 matching over 9 bases. Germline V CDR1 and CDR2: SGHTA, FQGNSA. V lost 1 base and J lost 5; bases outside the gene matches: 5. This CDR3 comprises 15 residues. The CDR3 bases are TGTGCCAGCAGCTTAGTAGGGACAGGGACCGAGACCCAGTACTTC. Protein: CASSLVGTGTETQYF.

This clonotype was picked up a small number of times. V and J are TRBV27 and TRBJ2-1, with TRBD1 matching 11 bases. The CDR3 is 16 amino acids. Germline V lookup: CDR1 MNHEY, CDR2 SMNVEV (reference sequence). Trimming at V came to 3 bases and at J to 6 bases, leaving 7 bases not matched to a gene. The CDR3: CASSLFLDRGPNEQFF. In DNA, the CDR3 is TGTGCCAGCAGTTTGTTTTTGGACAGGGGGCCCAATGAGCAGTTCTTC.

The rearrangement uses TRBV3-1 and TRBJ2-1; 13 bases agree with TRBD2. Germline V CDR1 and CDR2: LGHDT, YNNKEL (reference sequence). V gave up 3 bases and J gave up 8 bases; unmatched junction bases: 10. This CDR3 has 17 residues. The CDR3 protein is CASSQRPGLAGIYEQFF. In DNA, the CDR3 is TGTGCCAGCAGCCAGAGACCGGGACTAGCGGGAATTTATGAGCAGTTCTTC.

In this sample, this clonotype turned up a few times. The chain employs TRBV5-4 and TRBJ2-4, with TRBD2 matching over 7 bases. Germline CDR1 is SGHNT and CDR2 is YYREEE (reference sequence). The CDR3 consists of 15 residues. V dropped 2 bases and J dropped 3; count of bases not matched to a gene: 5. The DNA for the CDR3 is TGTGCCAGCAGCTTAACGGGGGAGGGCAAAAACATTCAGTACTTC. Its protein is CASSLTGEGKNIQYF.

There are many counts of this clonotype. The chain carries TRBV14 and TRBJ2-5, with a weak D call TRBD2 (5 bases). This CDR3 contains 13 residues. Trimming took off 4 bases at V and 0 bases at J, with 6 bases between the two ends. From germline, CDR1 is SGHDN and CDR2 FVKESK. The CDR3 region has the DNA TGTGCCAGCAGCCGAGCGGACCAAGAGACCCAGTACTTC. The encoded protein is CASSRADQETQYF.

The chain is built from TRBV5-4 and TRBJ2-6; possibly TRBD1 for D (5 bases). Germline V gives CDR1 SGHNT, CDR2 YYREEE (reference sequence). The CDR3 consists of 15 residues. Deletions cut 4 bases from V and 4 bases from J, with 12 bases between. CDR3 DNA: TGTGCCAGCAGCCACCGACAGAGGGGGGCCAACGTCCTGACTTTC. Translated: CASSHRQRGANVLTF.

This clonotype showed up many times. This chain links TRBV5-1 with TRBJ2-1, with a tentative D call TRBD2 (5 bases). From germline, CDR1 is SGHRS and CDR2 YFSETQ. This CDR3 has 15 amino acids. V lost 0 bases and J 1 base, leaving 8 bases between the germline ends. The CDR3 DNA sequence: TGCGCCAGCAGCTTGGGGGGAGAATCCTACAATGAGCAGTTCTTC. Encoded protein: CASSLGGESYNEQFF.

This clonotype has at least ten counts. A read error may account for a junction end that differs from germline. The gene calls are TRBV12-3 or TRBV12-4 and TRBJ1-6; 7 bases line up with TRBD1. This CDR3 is built from 15 residues. CDR3 in DNA: TGTGCCAGCAGGTTAGGGGACAGATATAATTCACCCCTCCACTTT. This gives the protein CASRLGDRYNSPLHF.

This clonotype showed up many times. V is TRBV7-8 and J is TRBJ2-3; D gene unclear. V lost 7 bases and J lost 4, with 15 bases in between. The length of the CDR3 is 14 residues. Germline V gene data show CDR1 as SGHVS and CDR2 as FQNEAQ. CDR3 region: CASNPLQSSDTQYF. In DNA form, the CDR3 reads TGTGCCAGCAACCCTTTACAGAGCTCAGATACGCAGTATTTT.

This clonotype occurred a few times. This sequence joins TRBV5-5 and TRBJ1-6; D is ambiguous. Trimming shortened V by 4 bases and J by 6 bases, and 11 bases separated the two germline ends. The CDR3 sequence is 14 residues long. Germline CDR1 is SGHKS and CDR2 is YYEKEE (reference sequence). As DNA, the CDR3 is TGTGCCAGCAGCCGTGGGGAGCTTAATTCACCCCTCCACTTT. Translated, it gives CASSRGELNSPLHF.

This clonotype was detected many times. Here the CDR3 DNA reads TGCAGTGCTCAATATGCCGGGGTCAACACCGGGGAGCTGTTTTTT. Its protein product is CSAQYAGVNTGELFF. The rearrangement uses TRBV20-1 and TRBJ2-2; maybe TRBD2 (5 bases). The CDR3 consists of 15 residues. The germline gives CDR1 DFQATT, CDR2 SNEGSKA (reference sequence). V was shortened by 5 bases and J by 2 bases, with 15 bases between the two germline ends.

The sample holds a few counts of this clonotype. The V and J genes are TRBV4-3 and TRBJ2-7; D not resolved. Germline lookup yields CDR1 LGHNA and CDR2 YSLEER. The V and J ends lost 1 base and 4 bases respectively, with 14 bases between them. The CDR3 sequence is 15 residues long. This CDR3 reads CASSQGLTGFYEQYF. CDR3 bases: TGCGCCAGCAGCCAAGGTTTGACCGGGTTTTACGAGCAGTACTTC.

Ten or more counts support this clonotype. V gene TRBV20-1 combines with J gene TRBJ2-1; D is ambiguous. Germline V CDR1 and CDR2: DFQATT, SNEGSKA (reference sequence). V dropped 0 bases and J dropped 9 bases, with 12 bases sitting between them. CDR3 length: 13 amino acids. In DNA form, the CDR3 reads TGCAGTGCTAGAGATCACCCGAAGGCTGAGCAGTTCTTC. Translated: CSARDHPKAEQFF.

V gene TRBV3-1 combines with J gene TRBJ2-7; D may be TRBD1 (6 bases). Per germline, CDR1 LGHDT and CDR2 YNNKEL (reference sequence). V gave up 2 bases and J gave up 7 bases, with 21 bases separating them. The CDR3 is 16 residues long. CDR3 region: CASSQYGGRTGAEQYF. Here the CDR3 DNA reads TGTGCCAGCAGCCAATATGGGGGCAGAACAGGCGCTGAGCAGTACTTC.

This rearrangement joins TRBV6-5 to TRBJ2-3, with D possibly matching TRBD2 (7 bases). The germline CDR1 and CDR2 sequences are MNHEY and SVGAGI. With 7 bases removed from V and 1 base from J, the gap between germline ends came to 21 bases. The CDR3 sequence is 17 residues long. The CDR3 coding sequence is TGTGCCAGCACTTCTACAGGGTACCGGGAGGGCACAGATACGCAGTATTTT. Amino acids: CASTSTGYREGTDTQYF.

This chain joins TRBV27 and TRBJ2-7; maybe TRBD1 (5 bases). V was clipped by 5 bases and J by 3 bases, with 14 bases between them. This CDR3 region has 14 residues. CDR1 MNHEY and CDR2 SMNVEV come from the germline V gene (reference sequence). CDR3 residues: CASSPLTARYEQYF. CDR3 sequence (DNA): TGTGCCAGCAGTCCCCTGACAGCTCGCTACGAGCAGTACTTC.

Comment on this clonotype: Just one base apart from a much larger clone, this may be a read error. The final CDR3 position lacks the conserved phenylalanine or tryptophan, pointing to a likely read error. V gene TRBV12-3 or TRBV12-4 combines with J gene TRBJ2-1; 7 bases map to TRBD2. CDR3 length: 14 residues. The ends lost 1 base at V and 10 bases at J; junction bases unmatched: 7. CDR3 in amino acids: CASSLGGSASEQFL. DNA for the CDR3: TGTGCCAGCAGTTTAGGCGGGAGTGCATCGGAGCAGTTCCTC.